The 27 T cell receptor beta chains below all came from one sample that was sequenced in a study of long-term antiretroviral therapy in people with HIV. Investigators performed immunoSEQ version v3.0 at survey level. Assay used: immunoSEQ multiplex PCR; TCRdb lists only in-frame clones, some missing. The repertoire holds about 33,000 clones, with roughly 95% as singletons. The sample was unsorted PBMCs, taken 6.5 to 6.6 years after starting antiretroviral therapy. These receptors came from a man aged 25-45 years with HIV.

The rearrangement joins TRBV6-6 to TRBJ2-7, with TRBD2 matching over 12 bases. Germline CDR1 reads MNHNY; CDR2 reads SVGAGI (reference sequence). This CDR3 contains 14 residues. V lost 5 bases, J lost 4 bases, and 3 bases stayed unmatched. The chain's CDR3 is CASSRTSGTYEQYF. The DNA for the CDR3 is TGTGCCAGCAGTAGGACTAGCGGGACATACGAGCAGTACTTC.

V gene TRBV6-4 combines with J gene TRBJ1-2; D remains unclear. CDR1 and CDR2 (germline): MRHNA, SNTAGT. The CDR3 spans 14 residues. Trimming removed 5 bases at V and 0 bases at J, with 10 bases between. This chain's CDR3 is CASSQDLANYGYTF. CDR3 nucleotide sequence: TGTGCCAGCAGTCAGGATCTAGCTAACTATGGCTACACCTTC.

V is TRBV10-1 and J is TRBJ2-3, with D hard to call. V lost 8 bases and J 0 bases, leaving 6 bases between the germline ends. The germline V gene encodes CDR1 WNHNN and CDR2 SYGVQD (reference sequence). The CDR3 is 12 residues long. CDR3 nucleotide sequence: TGCGCCAGCTGGGGTAGCACAGATACGCAGTATTTT. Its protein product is CASWGSTDTQYF.

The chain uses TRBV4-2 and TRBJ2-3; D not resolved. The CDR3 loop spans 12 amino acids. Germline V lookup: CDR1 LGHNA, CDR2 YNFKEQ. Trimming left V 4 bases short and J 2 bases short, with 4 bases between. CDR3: CASSLYTDTQYF. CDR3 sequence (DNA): TGTGCCAGCAGCCTATACACAGATACGCAGTATTTT.

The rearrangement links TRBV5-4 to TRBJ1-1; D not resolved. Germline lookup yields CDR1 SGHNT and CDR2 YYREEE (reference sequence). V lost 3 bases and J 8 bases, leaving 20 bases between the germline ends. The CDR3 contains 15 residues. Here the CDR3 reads CASSSPSDPPAEAFF. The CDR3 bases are TGTGCCAGCAGCTCCCCCTCCGACCCCCCTGCGGAAGCTTTCTTT.

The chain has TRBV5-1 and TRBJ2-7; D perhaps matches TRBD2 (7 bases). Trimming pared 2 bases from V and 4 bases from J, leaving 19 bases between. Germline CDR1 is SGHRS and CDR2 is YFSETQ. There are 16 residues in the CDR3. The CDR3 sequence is CASSLDPGGQGYEQYF. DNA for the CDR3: TGCGCCAGCAGCTTAGACCCCGGGGGGCAGGGATACGAGCAGTACTTC.

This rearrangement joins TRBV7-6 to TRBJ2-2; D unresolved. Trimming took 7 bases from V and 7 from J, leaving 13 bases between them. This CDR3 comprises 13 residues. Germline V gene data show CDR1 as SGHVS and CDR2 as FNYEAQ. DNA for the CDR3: TGTGCCAGCACCCCCGGAGTCAGCGGGGAGCTGTTTTTT. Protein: CASTPGVSGELFF.

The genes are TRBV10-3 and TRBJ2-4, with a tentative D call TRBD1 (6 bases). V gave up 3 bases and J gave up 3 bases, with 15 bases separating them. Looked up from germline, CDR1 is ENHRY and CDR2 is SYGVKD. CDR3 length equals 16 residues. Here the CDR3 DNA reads TGTGCCATCAGTGATGGCGACAGGATCGTCAAAAACATTCAGTACTTC. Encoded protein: CAISDGDRIVKNIQYF.

CDR3 in DNA: TGTGCCTGGAGTACGGGACAGGCCCTTTTAACAGATACGCAGTATTTT. Translation gives CAWSTGQALLTDTQYF. The chain uses TRBV30 and TRBJ2-3; 8 bases map to TRBD1. This CDR3 has 16 residues. The J segment lost 3 bases and the V segment lost 2 bases, leaving 10 bases of the junction unmatched. CDR1 is GTSNPN, CDR2 SVGIG, per germline (reference sequence). Using reference TRBV30 and TRBJ2-3 for the parts outside the CDR3, the full variable domain is SQTIHQWPATLVQPVGSPLSLECTVEGTSNPNLYWYRQAAGRGLQLLFYSVGIGQISSEVPQNLSASRPQDRQFILSSKKLLLSDSGFYLCAWSTGQALLTDTQYFGPGTRLTVL.

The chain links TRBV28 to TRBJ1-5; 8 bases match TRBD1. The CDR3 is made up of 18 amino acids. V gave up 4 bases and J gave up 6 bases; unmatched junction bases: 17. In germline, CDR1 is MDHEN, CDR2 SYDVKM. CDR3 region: CASSSRWTGRDRGQPQHF. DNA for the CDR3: TGTGCCAGCAGTTCCCGTTGGACAGGGCGGGATCGGGGTCAGCCCCAGCATTTT.

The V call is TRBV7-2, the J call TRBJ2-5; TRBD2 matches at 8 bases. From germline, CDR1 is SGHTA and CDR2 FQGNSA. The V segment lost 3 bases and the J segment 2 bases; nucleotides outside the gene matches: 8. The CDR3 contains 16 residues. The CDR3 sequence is CASSFLPGGEQETQYF. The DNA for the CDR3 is TGTGCCAGCAGCTTCCTCCCGGGGGGGGAACAAGAGACCCAGTACTTC. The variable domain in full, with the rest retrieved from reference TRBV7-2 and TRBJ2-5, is GAGVSQSPSNKVTEKGKDVELRCDPISGHTALYWYRQSLGQGLEFLIYFQGNSAPDKSGLPSDRFSAERTGGSVSTLTIQRTQQEDSAVYLCASSFLPGGEQETQYFGPGTRLLVL.

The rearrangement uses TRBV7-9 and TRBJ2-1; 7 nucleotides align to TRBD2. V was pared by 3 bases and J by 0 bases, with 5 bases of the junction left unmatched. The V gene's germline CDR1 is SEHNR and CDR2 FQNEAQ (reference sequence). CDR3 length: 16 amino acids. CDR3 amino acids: CASSFWEGSSYNEQFF. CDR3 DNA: TGTGCCAGCAGCTTTTGGGAGGGGAGCTCCTACAATGAGCAGTTCTTC.

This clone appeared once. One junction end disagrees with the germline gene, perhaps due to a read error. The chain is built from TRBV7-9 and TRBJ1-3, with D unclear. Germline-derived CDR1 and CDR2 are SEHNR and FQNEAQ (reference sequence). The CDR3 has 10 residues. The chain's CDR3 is CASSNPGPFF. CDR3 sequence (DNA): TGTGCCAGCAGCAACCCCGGACCCTTTTTT.

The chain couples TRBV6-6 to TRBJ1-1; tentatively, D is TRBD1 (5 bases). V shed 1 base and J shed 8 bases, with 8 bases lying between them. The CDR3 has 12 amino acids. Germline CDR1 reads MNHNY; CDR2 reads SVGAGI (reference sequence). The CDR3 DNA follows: TGTGCCAGCAGTTACTTCCGACAGGAAGCTTTCTTT. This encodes CASSYFRQEAFF.

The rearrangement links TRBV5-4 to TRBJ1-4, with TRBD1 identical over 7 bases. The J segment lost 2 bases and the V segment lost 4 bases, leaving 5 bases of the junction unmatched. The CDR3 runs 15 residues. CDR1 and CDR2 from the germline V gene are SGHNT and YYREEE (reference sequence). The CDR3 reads CASSVGGQTNEKLFF. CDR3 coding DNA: TGTGCCAGCAGCGTGGGGGGACAGACTAATGAAAAACTGTTTTTT.

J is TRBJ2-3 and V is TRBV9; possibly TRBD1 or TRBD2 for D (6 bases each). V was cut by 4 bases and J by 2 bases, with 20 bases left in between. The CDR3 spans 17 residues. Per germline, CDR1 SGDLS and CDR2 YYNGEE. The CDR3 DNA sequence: TGTGCCAGCAGCCCACAAGGGGGGACCTCTAACACAGATACGCAGTATTTT. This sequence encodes CASSPQGGTSNTDTQYF.

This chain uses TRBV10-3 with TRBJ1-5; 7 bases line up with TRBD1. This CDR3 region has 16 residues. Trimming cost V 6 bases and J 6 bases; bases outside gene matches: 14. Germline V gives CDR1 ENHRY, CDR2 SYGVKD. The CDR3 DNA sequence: TGTGCCATCAGCGACAGGGATGGAAAGGGCTTTCAGCCCCAGCATTTT. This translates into CAISDRDGKGFQPQHF.

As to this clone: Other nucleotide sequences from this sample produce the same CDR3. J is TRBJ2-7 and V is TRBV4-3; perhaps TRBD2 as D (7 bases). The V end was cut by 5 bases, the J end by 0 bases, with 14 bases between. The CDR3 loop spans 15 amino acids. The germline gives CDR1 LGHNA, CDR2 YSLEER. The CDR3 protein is CASSDAGATSYEQYF. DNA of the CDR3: TGCGCCAGCAGCGACGCGGGGGCCACCTCCTACGAGCAGTACTTC.

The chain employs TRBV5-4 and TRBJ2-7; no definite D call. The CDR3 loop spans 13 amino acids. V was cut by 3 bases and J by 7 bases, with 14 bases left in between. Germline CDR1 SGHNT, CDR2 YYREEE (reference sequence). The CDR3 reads CASSSGLSEEQYF. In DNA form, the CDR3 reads TGTGCCAGCAGCTCAGGCCTTTCGGAGGAGCAGTACTTC.

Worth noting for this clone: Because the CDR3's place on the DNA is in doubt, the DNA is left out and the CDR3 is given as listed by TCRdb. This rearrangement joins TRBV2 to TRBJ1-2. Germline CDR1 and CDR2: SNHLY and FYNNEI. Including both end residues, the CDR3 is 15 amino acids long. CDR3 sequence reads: CASSAAGPFGDGYTF.

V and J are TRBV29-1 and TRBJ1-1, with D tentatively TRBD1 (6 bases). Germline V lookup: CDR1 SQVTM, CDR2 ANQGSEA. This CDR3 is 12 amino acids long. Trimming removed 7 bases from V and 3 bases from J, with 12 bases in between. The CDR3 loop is CSAYRDYTEAFF. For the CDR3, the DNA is TGCAGCGCATACAGGGACTACACTGAAGCTTTCTTT.

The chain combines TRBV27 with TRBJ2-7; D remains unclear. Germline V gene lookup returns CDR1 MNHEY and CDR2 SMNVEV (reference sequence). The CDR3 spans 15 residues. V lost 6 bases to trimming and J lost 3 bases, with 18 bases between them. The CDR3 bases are TGTGCCAGCAGACCCTCTAGGCAGGATCGCTACGAGCAGTACTTC. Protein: CASRPSRQDRYEQYF.

This chain's CDR3 is CASSENRDLDTQYF. The CDR3 region has the DNA TGTGCCAGTAGTGAGAACAGGGATCTTGATACGCAGTATTTT. V is TRBV19 and J is TRBJ2-3; tentative D call: TRBD1 (6 bases). Germline-derived CDR1 and CDR2 are LNHDA and SQIVND (reference sequence). CDR3 length equals 14 residues. The V gene lost 5 bases and the J gene lost 6 bases, with 15 bases spanning the gap. The complete variable domain, with remaining parts taken from reference TRBV19 and TRBJ2-3, reads DGGITQSPKYLFRKEGQNVTLSCEQNLNHDAMYWYRQDPGQGLRLIYYSQIVNDFQKGDIAEGYSVSREKKESFPLTVTSAQKNPTAFYLCASSENRDLDTQYFGPGTRLTVL.

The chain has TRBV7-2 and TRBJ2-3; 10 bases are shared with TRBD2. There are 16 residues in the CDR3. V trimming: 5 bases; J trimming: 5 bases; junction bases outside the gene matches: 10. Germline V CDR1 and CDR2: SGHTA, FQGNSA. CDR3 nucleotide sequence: TGTGCCAGCAGCCCTTTAGCGGGGGGCCGCGGAGATACGCAGTATTTT. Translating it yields CASSPLAGGRGDTQYF. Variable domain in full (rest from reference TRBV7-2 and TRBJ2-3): GAGVSQSPSNKVTEKGKDVELRCDPISGHTALYWYRQSLGQGLEFLIYFQGNSAPDKSGLPSDRFSAERTGGSVSTLTIQRTQQEDSAVYLCASSPLAGGRGDTQYFGPGTRLTVL.

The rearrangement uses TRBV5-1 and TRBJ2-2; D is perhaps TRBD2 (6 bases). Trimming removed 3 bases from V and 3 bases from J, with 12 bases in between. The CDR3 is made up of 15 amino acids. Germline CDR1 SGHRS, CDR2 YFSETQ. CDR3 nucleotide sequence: TGCGCCAGCAGCTCCGTAGCGGCCCACACCGGGGAGCTGTTTTTT. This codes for CASSSVAAHTGELFF. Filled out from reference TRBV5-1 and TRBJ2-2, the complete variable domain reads KAGVTQTPRYLIKTRGQQVTLSCSPISGHRSVSWYQQTPGQGLQFLFEYFSETQRNKGNFPGRFSGRQFSNSRSEMNVSTLELGDSALYLCASSSVAAHTGELFFGEGSRLTVL.

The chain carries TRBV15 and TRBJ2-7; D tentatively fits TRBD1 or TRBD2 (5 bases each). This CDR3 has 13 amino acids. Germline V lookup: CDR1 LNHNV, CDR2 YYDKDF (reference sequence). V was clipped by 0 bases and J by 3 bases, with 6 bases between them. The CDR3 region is CATSRDGGYEQYF. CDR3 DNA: TGTGCCACCAGCAGAGATGGGGGCTACGAGCAGTACTTC.

As DNA, the CDR3 is TGTGCCAGCAGTTTACAGGGGGCCACTAACTATGGCTACACCTTC. This translates into CASSLQGATNYGYTF. V is TRBV6-5 and J is TRBJ1-2, with 9 bases lining up with TRBD1. CDR3 length: 15 amino acids. V was clipped by 4 bases and J by 0 bases; unmatched bases: 3. Germline CDR1 MNHEY, CDR2 SVGAGI.